Shown below are 16 T cell receptor beta chains from a single sample sequenced in a study of T cell responses to AZD1222 COVID-19 vaccine. Data came from immunoSEQ multiplex PCR; TCRdb stores just in-frame clones and leaves some out. The table shows 100,000 to 150,000 clones, with about nine tenths occurring only once. This specimen was peripheral blood, taken on day 0 of MenACWY control vaccination. These receptors were obtained from an adult in good health.

This clone has only a few counts. The chain is built from TRBV30 and TRBJ1-5; D ambiguous. Trimming took 4 bases from V and 5 from J, leaving 12 bases between them. Germline lookup yields CDR1 GTSNPN and CDR2 SVGIG (reference sequence). The CDR3 runs 13 residues. In DNA, the CDR3 is TGTGCCTGGACCCAGAACCCTCATCAGCCCCAGCATTTT. Protein sequence: CAWTQNPHQPQHF.

CDR3 amino acids: CASSQSPGLYGYTF. CDR3 in DNA: TGTGCCAGCAGCCAATCCCCGGGTCTCTATGGCTACACCTTC. This chain links TRBV16 with TRBJ1-2; no clear D. This CDR3 comprises 14 residues. CDR1 KGHSY and CDR2 FQNENV come from the germline V gene. The V end was cut by 0 bases, the J end by 4 bases, with 9 bases between.

The rearrangement uses TRBV28 and TRBJ2-7, with D possibly TRBD2 on 6 matching bases. The CDR3 runs to 14 residues. In germline, CDR1 is MDHEN, CDR2 SYDVKM. The ends were cut back, 4 bases at V and 6 bases at J, with 16 bases in the middle. The CDR3 loop is CASSSQTGGSEQYF. The CDR3 DNA reads as TGTGCCAGCAGTTCTCAGACTGGGGGGAGCGAGCAGTACTTC.

The CDR3 protein is CASSLGGPRMDYGYTF. CDR3 in DNA: TGTGCCAGCAGTCTAGGAGGACCGAGAATGGACTATGGCTACACCTTC. This sequence joins TRBV2 and TRBJ1-2, with D unresolved. The V gene lost 5 bases and the J gene lost 3 bases, with 19 bases spanning the gap. The CDR3 sequence is 16 residues long. In germline, CDR1 is SNHLY, CDR2 FYNNEI.

The CDR3 reads CASSQRRDRGHGYTF. CDR3 DNA: TGCGCCAGCAGTCAACGGCGAGACAGGGGGCATGGCTACACCTTC. This chain joins TRBV23-1 and TRBJ1-2, with 10 nucleotides matching TRBD1. TRBV23-1 is flagged as an ORF with uncertain function. Trimming removed 2 bases from V and 6 bases from J; junction bases left unmatched: 6. This CDR3 has 15 amino acids.

This chain connects TRBV28 to TRBJ1-1, with D possibly being TRBD1 (5 bases). The CDR3 contains 15 residues. Germline CDR1 and CDR2: MDHEN and SYDVKM. The V end lost 7 bases, the J end lost 3 bases, and 18 bases lay between the germline ends. CDR3: CASTSPRGLDTEAFF. The CDR3 DNA reads TGTGCCAGCACCTCTCCGCGGGGCTTGGACACTGAAGCTTTCTTT.

This clone was recorded only once. The genes are TRBV7-8 and TRBJ2-3; 13 bases map to TRBD2. This CDR3 spans 16 amino acids. CDR1 SGHVS and CDR2 FQNEAQ come from the germline V gene. The trim removed 8 bases at V and 8 bases at J, leaving 13 bases unmatched. For the CDR3, the DNA is TGTGCCAGCGGATGGACTAGCGGGAGTAGCTTCGGTACGCAGTATTTT. Translation: CASGWTSGSSFGTQYF.

The rearrangement uses TRBV4-1 and TRBJ1-1; 9 bases map to TRBD1. V shed 3 bases and J 7 bases; nucleotides not matched to a gene: 6. Per the germline V gene, CDR1 is MGHRA and CDR2 is YSYEKL. This CDR3 is 14 amino acids long. In DNA form, the CDR3 reads TGCGCCAGCAGCCATGTGGGACAGGGACTTGAAGCTTTCTTT. Translation: CASSHVGQGLEAFF.

In this sample, this clone turned up once. This chain connects TRBV27 to TRBJ1-4, with D maybe TRBD1 (5 bases). This CDR3 comprises 14 residues. The germline V and J ends were trimmed by 9 bases and 7 bases, with 18 bases remaining between them. CDR1 and CDR2 from the germline V gene are MNHEY and SMNVEV (reference sequence). The CDR3 loop is CASRRLTGGEKLFF. In DNA form, the CDR3 reads TGTGCCAGTCGACGTCTAACTGGGGGTGAAAAACTGTTTTTT.

The V and J genes are TRBV19 and TRBJ2-3; D might be TRBD2 (5 bases). This CDR3 spans 15 amino acids. Germline V gene data show CDR1 as LNHDA and CDR2 as SQIVND (reference sequence). With 9 bases removed from V and 1 base from J, the gap between germline ends came to 17 bases. The CDR3, as DNA: TGTGCCAGCGTAGTTAACGGAGGAGGCACAGATACGCAGTATTTT. Its translation is CASVVNGGGTDTQYF.

V is TRBV30 and J is TRBJ2-7; 11 bases are a match to TRBD2. The junction had 3 bases not matched to a gene; V was cut back by 0 bases and J by 2 bases. Germline loops: CDR1 GTSNPN, CDR2 SVGIG (reference sequence). There are 15 residues in the CDR3. The chain's CDR3 is CAWSVIAGGTYEQYF. DNA for the CDR3: TGTGCCTGGAGTGTCATAGCGGGGGGGACCTACGAGCAGTACTTC.

The genes are TRBV15 and TRBJ2-7; 8 nucleotides match TRBD1. The CDR3 length is 16 residues. Germline V gives CDR1 LNHNV, CDR2 YYDKDF (reference sequence). V was pared by 2 bases and J by 1 base, with 7 bases of the junction left unmatched. In DNA, the CDR3 is TGTGCCACCAGCAGATCCCTGGGACAGGCGTCCTACGAGCAGTACTTC. This codes for CATSRSLGQASYEQYF.

V gene TRBV27 combines with J gene TRBJ2-1; 16 nucleotides line up with TRBD2. Germline V gives CDR1 MNHEY, CDR2 SMNVEV (reference sequence). CDR3 length equals 20 residues. The V segment lost 4 bases and the J segment 2 bases; nucleotides outside the gene matches: 11. CDR3 bases: TGTGCCAGCAGTTCACCTCCGGCCGGGACTAGCGGGAGGGCCTACAATGAGCAGTTCTTC. This encodes CASSSPPAGTSGRAYNEQFF.

This clone turned up a few times. The V gene is TRBV7-2, the J gene TRBJ2-7, with D possibly being TRBD1 (6 bases). CDR3 length: 14 residues. The V end lost 5 bases, the J end lost 3 bases, and 14 bases lay between the germline ends. In germline, CDR1 is SGHTA, CDR2 FQGNSA. Here the CDR3 DNA reads TGTGCCAGCAGCCCCACTTCGGACAGCTACGAGCAGTACTTC. Translated: CASSPTSDSYEQYF. The full variable domain, with the rest looked up from reference TRBV7-2 and TRBJ2-7, is GAGVSQSPSNKVTEKGKDVELRCDPISGHTALYWYRQSLGQGLEFLIYFQGNSAPDKSGLPSDRFSAERTGGSVSTLTIQRTQQEDSAVYLCASSPTSDSYEQYFGPGTRLTVT.

This clone was seen just once. The rearrangement joins TRBV20-1 to TRBJ2-1; tentatively, D is TRBD2 (6 bases). Germline loops: CDR1 DFQATT, CDR2 SNEGSKA (reference sequence). Deletions cut 3 bases from V and 3 bases from J, with 15 bases between. This CDR3 region has 15 residues. The CDR3 here is CSASRLARFYNEQFF. CDR3 in DNA: TGCAGTGCTAGTAGGCTAGCGAGATTCTACAATGAGCAGTTCTTC.

The genes are TRBV9 and TRBJ2-1, with D possibly being TRBD1 (5 bases). Germline CDR1 reads SGDLS; CDR2 reads YYNGEE. This CDR3 comprises 18 residues. The V and J ends lost 3 bases and 4 bases respectively, with 23 bases between them. CDR3 sequence: CASSARLGASAGYNEQFF. The CDR3 DNA reads TGTGCCAGCAGCGCTCGTCTTGGGGCCTCGGCTGGGTACAATGAGCAGTTCTTC.